This T cell receptor (beta chain) stems from a study of cytomegalovirus exposure and HLA in healthy donors. The germline V gene encodes CDR1 LNHDA and CDR2 SQIVND (reference sequence). CDR3 length: 15 residues. The junction had 3 bases not matched to a gene; V was cut back by 5 bases and J by 1 base. The PCR had 60 Vbeta and 13 Jbeta primers. Profiled with immunoSEQ multiplex PCR; TCRdb holds only in-frame clones, not every one. The repertoire holds roughly 130,000 clones, with approximately 72% as singletons. The TCR sequence derives from an older woman in good health and CMV-seronegative. The source material was PBMCs. V is TRBV19 and J is TRBJ2-5; 11 bases are a match to TRBD2. CDR3 loop: CASSSGTSGQETQYF. The DNA for the CDR3 is TGTGCCAGTAGTTCCGGGACTAGCGGCCAAGAGACCCAGTACTTC. Full variable domain (rest looked up from reference TRBV19 and TRBJ2-5): DGGITQSPKYLFRKEGQNVTLSCEQNLNHDAMYWYRQDPGQGLRLIYYSQIVNDFQKGDIAEGYSVSREKKESFPLTVTSAQKNPTAFYLCASSSGTSGQETQYFGPGTRLLVL.